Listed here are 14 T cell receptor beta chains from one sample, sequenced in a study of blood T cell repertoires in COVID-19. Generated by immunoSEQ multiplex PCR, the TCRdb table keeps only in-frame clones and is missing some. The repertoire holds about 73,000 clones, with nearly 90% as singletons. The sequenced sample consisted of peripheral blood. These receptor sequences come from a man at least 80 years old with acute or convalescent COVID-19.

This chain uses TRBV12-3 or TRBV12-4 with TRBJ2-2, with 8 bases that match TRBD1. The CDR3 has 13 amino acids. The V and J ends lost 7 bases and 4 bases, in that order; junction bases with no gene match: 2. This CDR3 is CASTGQGTGELFF. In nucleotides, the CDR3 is TGTGCCAGCACCGGACAGGGCACCGGGGAGCTGTTTTTT.

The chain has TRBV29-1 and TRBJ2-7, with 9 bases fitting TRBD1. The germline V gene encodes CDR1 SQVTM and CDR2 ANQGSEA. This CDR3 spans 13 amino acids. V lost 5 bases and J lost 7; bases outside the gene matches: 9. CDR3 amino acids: CSVLGQGFREQYF. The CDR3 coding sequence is TGCAGCGTTTTGGGACAGGGCTTTAGGGAGCAGTACTTC.

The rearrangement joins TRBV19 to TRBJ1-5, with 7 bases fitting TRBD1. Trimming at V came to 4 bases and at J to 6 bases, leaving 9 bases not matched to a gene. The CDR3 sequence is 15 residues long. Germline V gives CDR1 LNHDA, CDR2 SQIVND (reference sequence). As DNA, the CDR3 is TGTGCCAGTAGTACCCCCATCAGGGGGTTTCAGCCCCAGCATTTT. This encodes CASSTPIRGFQPQHF.

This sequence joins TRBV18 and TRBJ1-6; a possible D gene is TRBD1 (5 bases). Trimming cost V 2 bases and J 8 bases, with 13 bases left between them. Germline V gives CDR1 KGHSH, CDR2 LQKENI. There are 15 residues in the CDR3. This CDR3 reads CASSPTGRADSPLHF. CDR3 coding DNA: TGTGCCAGCTCACCAACGGGCAGGGCGGATTCACCCCTCCACTTT.

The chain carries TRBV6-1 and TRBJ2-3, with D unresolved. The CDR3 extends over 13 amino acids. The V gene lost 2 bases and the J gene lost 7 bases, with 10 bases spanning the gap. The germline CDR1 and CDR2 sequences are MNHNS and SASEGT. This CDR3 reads CASSEQVRNTQYF. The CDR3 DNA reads TGTGCCAGCAGTGAACAGGTCCGGAATACGCAGTATTTT.

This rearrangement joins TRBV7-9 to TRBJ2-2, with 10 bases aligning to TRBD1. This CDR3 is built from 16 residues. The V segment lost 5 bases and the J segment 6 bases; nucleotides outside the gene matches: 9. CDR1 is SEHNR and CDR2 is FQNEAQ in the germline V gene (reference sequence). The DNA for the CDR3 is TGTGCCAGCAGCGCGAGCCGGACAGGGGGTTCCGGGGAGCTGTTTTTT. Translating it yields CASSASRTGGSGELFF.

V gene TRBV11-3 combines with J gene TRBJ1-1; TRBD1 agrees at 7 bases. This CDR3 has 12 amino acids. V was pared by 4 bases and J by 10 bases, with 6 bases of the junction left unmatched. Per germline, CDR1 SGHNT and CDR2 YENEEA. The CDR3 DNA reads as TGTGCCAGCAGCTCGGAGACAGGGTTAGCTTTCTTT. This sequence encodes CASSSETGLAFF.

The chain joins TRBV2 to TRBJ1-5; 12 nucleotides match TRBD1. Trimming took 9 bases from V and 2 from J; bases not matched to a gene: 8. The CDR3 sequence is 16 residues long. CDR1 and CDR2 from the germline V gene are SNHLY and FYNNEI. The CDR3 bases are TGTGCCAGAGGCGGGACAGGGGGCGCGGGCAATCAGCCCCAGCATTTT. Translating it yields CARGGTGGAGNQPQHF. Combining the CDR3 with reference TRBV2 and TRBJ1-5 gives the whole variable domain EPEVTQTPSHQVTQMGQEVILRCVPISNHLYFYWYRQILGQKVEFLVSFYNNEISEKSEIFDDQFSVERPDGSNFTLKIRSTKLEDSAMYFCARGGTGGAGNQPQHFGDGTRLSIL.

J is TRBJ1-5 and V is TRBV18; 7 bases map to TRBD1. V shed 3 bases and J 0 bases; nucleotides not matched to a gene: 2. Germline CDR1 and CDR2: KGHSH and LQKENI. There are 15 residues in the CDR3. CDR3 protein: CASSPGQSSNQPQHF. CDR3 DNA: TGTGCCAGCTCACCGGGACAGTCTAGCAATCAGCCCCAGCATTTT.

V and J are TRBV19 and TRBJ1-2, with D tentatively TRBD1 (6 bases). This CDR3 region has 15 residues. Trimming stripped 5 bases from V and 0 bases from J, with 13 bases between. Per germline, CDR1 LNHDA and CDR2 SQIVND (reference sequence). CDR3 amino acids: CASSARTATNYGYTF. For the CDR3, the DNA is TGTGCCAGTAGTGCCCGGACAGCCACTAACTATGGCTACACCTTC.

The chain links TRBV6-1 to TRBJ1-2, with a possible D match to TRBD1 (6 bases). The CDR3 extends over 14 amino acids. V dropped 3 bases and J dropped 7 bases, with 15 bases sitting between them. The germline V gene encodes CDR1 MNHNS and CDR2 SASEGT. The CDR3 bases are TGTGCCAGCAGTGAGGCAGGCAGGGGCTTTGGCTACACCTTC. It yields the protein CASSEAGRGFGYTF.

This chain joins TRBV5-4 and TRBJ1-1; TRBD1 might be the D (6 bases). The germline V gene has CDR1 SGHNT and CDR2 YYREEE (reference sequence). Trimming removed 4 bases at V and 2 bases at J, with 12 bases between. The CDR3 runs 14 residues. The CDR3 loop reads CASSRKQGNTEAFF. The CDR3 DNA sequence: TGTGCCAGCAGCCGGAAACAGGGAAACACTGAAGCTTTCTTT.

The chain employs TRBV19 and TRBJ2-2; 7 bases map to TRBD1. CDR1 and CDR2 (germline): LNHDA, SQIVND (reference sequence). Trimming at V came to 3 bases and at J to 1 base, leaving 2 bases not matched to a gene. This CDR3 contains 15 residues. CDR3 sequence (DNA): TGTGCCAGTAGTATTGGACAGGTGAACACCGGGGAGCTGTTTTTT. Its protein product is CASSIGQVNTGELFF.

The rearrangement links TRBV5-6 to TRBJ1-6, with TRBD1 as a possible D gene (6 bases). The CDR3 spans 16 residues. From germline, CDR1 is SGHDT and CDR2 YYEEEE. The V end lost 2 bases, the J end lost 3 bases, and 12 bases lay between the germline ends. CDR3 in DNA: TGTGCCAGCAGCTTCGGGGGGGGCCTCTATAATTCACCCCTCCACTTT. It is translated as CASSFGGGLYNSPLHF.